These T cell receptor beta chains were read from a single sample in a study of shared clonotypes between healthy human individuals. The method was immunoSEQ multiplex PCR; TCRdb's version includes in-frame clones alone and lacks a portion of them. The table has about 1.1 million clones, 60% to 80% seen once. Material: memory CD4+ T cells from PBMCs. The receptors stem from a man aged 18 to 35 in good health. Some clones in this sample may be carry-over from other donors' samples. CDR3s leave out the opening cysteine and the closing phenylalanine or tryptophan. The order of the fields is V gene, J gene, CDR3 protein.

TRBV18	TRBJ2-1	ASSPLAGGDYNEQF
TRBV19	TRBJ1-2	ASALRGTGRRGYT
TRBV5-6	TRBJ1-1	ASSPDRVQGRTEAF
TRBV18	TRBJ1-4	ASSPTGDFLF
TRBV6-5	TRBJ2-3	ASSRLGGSTDTQY
TRBV7-2	TRBJ2-1	ASSPLGTAAEQF
TRBV6-4	TRBJ1-3	ASSGDRVAGNTIY
TRBV7-2	TRBJ2-5	ASSLEDGPQY
TRBV7-2	TRBJ1-2	ASSAVGAGDYGYT
TRBV5-4	TRBJ2-3	ASSLYPDTQY
TRBV2	TRBJ1-1	ASSLRTGNTEAF
TRBV5-4	TRBJ2-3	ASSTASTSRPTDTQY
TRBV6-5	TRBJ2-3	ASSSGTNLFTDTQY
TRBV11-2	TRBJ2-2	ASSYSGLAGVSAGELF
TRBV19	TRBJ1-5	ASRYPGATNQPQH
TRBV18	TRBJ1-1	ASSRTAATEAF
TRBV5-1	TRBJ1-4	ASSLISTNEKLF
TRBV2	TRBJ2-7	ASPQEGFEQY
TRBV5-1	TRBJ2-6	ASSSGTGSGANVLT
TRBV28	TRBJ2-3	ASSPGLAGGRDTQY
TRBV15	TRBJ1-1	ATSRDWTAEAF
TRBV25-1	TRBJ1-1	ASSEYGNTEAF
TRBV27	TRBJ2-7	ASSQRPPTSGFSYEQY
TRBV2	TRBJ2-6	ASSGRPLVNSGANVLT
TRBV20-1	TRBJ2-3	SALLADTQY
TRBV2	TRBJ1-2	ASSVNRVDYGYT
TRBV2	TRBJ2-7	ASSGVVSEQY
TRBV18	TRBJ2-7	ASSPRAASYEQY